This T cell receptor beta chain was recovered during a study of T cell responses to AZD1222 COVID-19 vaccine. Comments on this clone: Its cognate antigen is unknown.

General study points: A mostly white British donor set with more females was recruited, and clonal diversity was possibly underestimated.

Method: immunoSEQ multiplex PCR; TCRdb's copy keeps in-frame clones and lacks some. This table has approximately 130,000 clones, 80% to 95% appearing once. The ends were cut back, 3 bases at V and 9 bases at J, with 15 bases in the middle. The CDR3 has 14 residues. CDR1 and CDR2 from the germline V gene are SGHRS and YFSETQ. The gene calls are TRBV5-1 and TRBJ2-2, with a possible D match to TRBD2 (5 bases). The specimen comprised peripheral blood, sampled on day 0 of AZD1222 vaccination. This receptor was identified in an adult in good health. CDR3 region: CASSYLEGARELFF. DNA for the CDR3: TGCGCCAGCAGCTACCTAGAGGGAGCGCGGGAGCTGTTTTTT.